This paragraph reports one T cell receptor (beta chain). Its antigen is currently unknown. The PCR used 60 Vbeta and 13 Jbeta primers. Clones were sequenced by immunoSEQ multiplex PCR, and TCRdb holds only the in-frame ones, with some missing. The sample lists 110,000 or so clones, 70% to 80% occurring once. This specimen belongs to a study of cytomegalovirus exposure and HLA in healthy donors. Whole-study findings and limits: Later work showed greater clonal expansion in HLA-associated TCR beta chains than in equally common others.

Germline loops: CDR1 LGHNA, CDR2 YNFKEQ. This CDR3 contains 15 residues. The V gene lost 0 bases and the J gene lost 3 bases, with 11 bases spanning the gap. V gene TRBV4-2 combines with J gene TRBJ1-1; D possibly corresponds to TRBD1 (5 bases). Input material: PBMCs. The source of this sequence is a man aged 45 to 65 in good health and CMV-seropositive. CDR3 in amino acids: CASSQDRERYTEAFF. In DNA form, the CDR3 reads TGTGCCAGCAGCCAAGACAGGGAAAGGTACACTGAAGCTTTCTTT.